The entry that follows covers one T cell receptor beta chain sequence. This specimen belongs to a study of blood T cell repertoires in COVID-19. Study at large: Whether acute or convalescent, the COVID-19 samples came from the United States, Italy and Spain. T cells, B-cell-depleted T cells, or PBMCs provided the cDNA or gDNA that served as material.

In the authors' methods: From reference gene primer amplification, estimates of nucleated cell counts were derived. TCRdb's copy holds only in-frame clones and misses some; the assay was immunoSEQ multiplex PCR. V, J and clone size derive from that table, while D and trimming were established from the DNA sequence. This sample has some 260,000 clones, with more than 65% found just once. CDR1 and CDR2 from the germline V gene are MNHEY and SVGAGI. The V gene end was trimmed by 8 bases and the J gene end by 3 bases; junction bases not matched to a gene: 6. CDR3 length equals 15 residues. The rearrangement joins TRBV6-5 to TRBJ1-4; TRBD1 matches 10 bases. The specimen was peripheral blood. The receptor was derived from a woman aged 35 to 49 with active or convalescent COVID-19. The CDR3 DNA reads as TGTGCCAGCGGAGCCGACAGGGGGCCTAATGAAAAACTGTTTTTT. It is translated as CASGADRGPNEKLFF.